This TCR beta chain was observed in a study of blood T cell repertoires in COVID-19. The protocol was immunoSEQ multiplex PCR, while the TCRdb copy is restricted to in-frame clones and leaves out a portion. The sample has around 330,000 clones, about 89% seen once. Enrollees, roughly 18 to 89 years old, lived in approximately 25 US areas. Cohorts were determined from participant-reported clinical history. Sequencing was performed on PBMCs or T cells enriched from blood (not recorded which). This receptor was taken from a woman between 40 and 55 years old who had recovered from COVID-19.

The CDR3 spells CASTLGGAGGTGELFF. As DNA, the CDR3 is TGTGCCAGCACCCTAGGGGGCGCAGGAGGCACCGGGGAGCTGTTTTTT. The chain employs TRBV28 and TRBJ2-2; 7 nucleotides agree with TRBD1. The germline V gene encodes CDR1 MDHEN and CDR2 SYDVKM. After removal of 7 bases from V and 4 bases from J, the junction contained 12 bases not matched to a gene. The CDR3 has 16 amino acids.